This T cell receptor beta chain was identified during a study of blood T cell repertoires in COVID-19. Study-level information: Acute and convalescent COVID-19 specimens originated in the United States, Italy and Spain. Sources were T cells, B-cell-depleted T cells, or PBMCs; the material itself was cDNA or gDNA.

With 6 bases removed from V and 2 bases from J, the gap between germline ends came to 11 bases. CDR1 is MNHEY and CDR2 is SMNVEV in the germline V gene (reference sequence). The length of the CDR3 is 14 residues. TCRdb's table, derived via immunoSEQ multiplex PCR, lists solely in-frame clones and lacks some. The profile shows about 200,000 clones, over 75% of them singletons. The sequence was obtained from a man aged 45-60 years with COVID-19, enrolled during active disease. The sample was peripheral blood. This rearrangement joins TRBV27 to TRBJ1-3, with D tentatively TRBD1 (5 bases). The CDR3 reads CASSGHGAGNTIYF. In DNA form, the CDR3 reads TGTGCCAGCAGCGGACATGGGGCTGGAAACACCATATATTTT.